These T cell receptor beta chains were read from a single sample in a study of blood T cell repertoires in COVID-19. Clones were sequenced by immunoSEQ multiplex PCR, and TCRdb holds only the in-frame ones, with some missing. The table shows some 67,000 clones, with 88% occurring only once. What was sequenced was peripheral blood. The receptors come from a woman in her sixties with acute or convalescent COVID-19. The CDR3 runs from the conserved cysteine through the conserved F or W. Each record gives: CDR3 DNA, CDR3 protein, J gene, clone size, D gene, V gene. D genes are given only for firm matches. The size field is filled for only some rows; it gives once, few, many or a size class.

TGTGCCAGCACCAGACTTTCCGGGGAGCTGTTTTTT | CASTRLSGELFF | TRBJ2-2 | . | . | TRBV2
TGTGCCAGCAGGGACGGGGACAGGGCACAGTATGGCTACACCTTC | CASRDGDRAQYGYTF | TRBJ1-2 | . | TRBD1 | TRBV2
TGTGCCAGCAGGGGTCAGGGTCCCTATGGCTACACCTTC | CASRGQGPYGYTF | TRBJ1-2 | . | . | TRBV5-4
TGTGCCAGCAGGCCGGGGGTCGATAATTCACCCCTCCACTTT | CASRPGVDNSPLHF | TRBJ1-6 | . | . | TRBV6-5
TGTGCCAGCAGCTCGGGACTAGCGGGGGTTCCTTCCGGGGAGACCCAGTACTTC | CASSSGLAGVPSGETQYF | TRBJ2-5 | . | TRBD2 | TRBV5-5
TGTGCCAGCAGTGAATACAGCGGGATCACAGATACGCAGTATTTT | CASSEYSGITDTQYF | TRBJ2-3 | . | TRBD2 | TRBV6-1
TGTGCCATCAGTGAGTCTTCCCTCAATGAGCAGTTCTTC | CAISESSLNEQFF | TRBJ2-1 | . | . | TRBV10-3
TGTGCCAGCAGCTTTGGACAGGTACTAGCGGGGGCACTCAATGAGCAGTTCTTC | CASSFGQVLAGALNEQFF | TRBJ2-1 | . | TRBD2 | TRBV5-5
TGTGCCAGCTCACCATTCGCGGATAGCTCCTACAATGAGCAGTTCTTC | CASSPFADSSYNEQFF | TRBJ2-1 | . | . | TRBV18
TGTGCCAGCAGCTCAATTGTCCCGACAGGGGCTCAGAGAAGCTACACCTTC | CASSSIVPTGAQRSYTF | TRBJ1-2 | . | TRBD1 | TRBV5-4
TGTGCCAGCAGTCCCGACAGGGTGAGCAATCAGCCCCAGCATTTT | CASSPDRVSNQPQHF | TRBJ1-5 | . | TRBD1 | TRBV6-5
TGTGCCAGCAGCCGAATAGGGACAGGGCTTCAGCCCCAGCATTTT | CASSRIGTGLQPQHF | TRBJ1-5 | once | TRBD1 | TRBV6-5
TGTGCCATCAGGCCGGGGACAGGGACTGGAAACACCATATATTTT | CAIRPGTGTGNTIYF | TRBJ1-3 | . | TRBD1 | TRBV10-3
TGTGCCAGCAGCGACCCACTGAGCGGGGGATCCGCAGATACGCAGTATTTT | CASSDPLSGGSADTQYF | TRBJ2-3 | . | TRBD2 | TRBV7-2
TGTGCCAGCAGCCCGCACCCCGAGAATGGCTACACCTTC | CASSPHPENGYTF | TRBJ1-2 | . | . | TRBV3-1/TRBV3-2
TGTGCCAGCAGCCCAGGACAGGTCTATGGCTACACCTTC | CASSPGQVYGYTF | TRBJ1-2 | . | TRBD1 | TRBV6-6
TGTGCCAGCAGGGGGACAGAATTCTATGGCTACACCTTC | CASRGTEFYGYTF | TRBJ1-2 | . | TRBD1 | TRBV2
TGTGCCAGCAGCGACAGGGGCAATGAAAAACTGTTTTTT | CASSDRGNEKLFF | TRBJ1-4 | . | TRBD1 | TRBV27
TGTGCCAGCAGCTTAGTAGCTAACACTGAAGCTTTCTTT | CASSLVANTEAFF | TRBJ1-1 | . | . | TRBV7-6
TGTGCCAGCAGCTTAGCCGGGAGAGATACGCAGTATTTT | CASSLAGRDTQYF | TRBJ2-3 | . | . | TRBV7-3
TGCAGTGCTAGTTGGACTAGCGTGGGCGAGACCCAGTACTTC | CSASWTSVGETQYF | TRBJ2-5 | . | TRBD2 | TRBV20-1
TGTGCCAGCAGCGTAGCGACTAGCGGGTTCACCGGGGAGCTGTTTTTT | CASSVATSGFTGELFF | TRBJ2-2 | . | TRBD2 | TRBV9
TGTGCCAGCAAGGACAGGGTTCGTGTCGGGACTGAAGCTTTCTTT | CASKDRVRVGTEAFF | TRBJ1-1 | few | TRBD1 | TRBV19
TGTGCCAGCTCACCGACACCGGGACTAGCATTCAATGAGCAGTTCTTC | CASSPTPGLAFNEQFF | TRBJ2-1 | . | TRBD2 | TRBV18
TGTGCCTGGAGTGAAAGCGGGTCCTACCAAGAGACCCAGTACTTC | CAWSESGSYQETQYF | TRBJ2-5 | . | . | TRBV30
TGTGCCAGCAGTGACCACATGGGACTAGCGGGTAATGAGCAGTTCTTC | CASSDHMGLAGNEQFF | TRBJ2-1 | . | TRBD2 | TRBV2
TGCAGCGGGCCCGGGGGGAACTATGGCTACACCTTC | CSGPGGNYGYTF | TRBJ1-2 | . | . | TRBV29-1
TGTGCCAGCAGCTCTGGCCCCTACAATGAGCAGTTCTTC | CASSSGPYNEQFF | TRBJ2-1 | . | . | TRBV5-6
TGCGCCAGCAGCGACACTGACAGGGGGACCGGGGAGCTGTTTTTT | CASSDTDRGTGELFF | TRBJ2-2 | . | TRBD1 | TRBV5-1
TGTGCCAGCAGTGAATCGTTAGGCTACACCTTC | CASSESLGYTF | TRBJ1-2 | few | . | TRBV6-1
TGCGCCAGCAGCTTGGTTTTAGGACAGAACTATGGCTACACCTTC | CASSLVLGQNYGYTF | TRBJ1-2 | . | . | TRBV5-1
TGTGCCAGCAGTGGGGACAGGGTACGAAGGAACACTGAAGCTTTCTTT | CASSGDRVRRNTEAFF | TRBJ1-1 | . | TRBD1 | TRBV6-1
TGTGCCAGCAGTCGACAGGGACCCCTTCGCAATGAGCAGTTCTTC | CASSRQGPLRNEQFF | TRBJ2-1 | . | TRBD1 | TRBV5-6
TGTGCCAGCACCCCGGACAGATCCTATGGCTACACCTTC | CASTPDRSYGYTF | TRBJ1-2 | . | . | TRBV6-2/TRBV6-3
TGTGCCAGCAGCCTTGGACACAAGGCTAATGAAAAACTGTTTTTT | CASSLGHKANEKLFF | TRBJ1-4 | . | . | TRBV5-4
TGTGCCAGCAGCGTAGTGGCGGGAGACGTGCAGTTCTTC | CASSVVAGDVQFF | TRBJ2-1 | . | TRBD2 | TRBV9
TGTGCCAGCAGCTTAACCACAGGGGGCACTGAAGCTTTCTTT | CASSLTTGGTEAFF | TRBJ1-1 | . | TRBD1 | TRBV7-9